The TCR beta chain under discussion was sequenced for a study of cytomegalovirus exposure and HLA in healthy donors. Study-level findings and limits: Cytomegalovirus-associated status was assigned to about 170 TCR beta chains. A later analysis linked a missense variant in DCLRE1C to the trimming of TCR beta V and J genes. Some V segments, including TRBV6-2 and TRBV6-3, were excluded as indistinguishable.

About this clone itself: Its antigen is not known.

Amplification used 60 Vbeta primers and 13 Jbeta primers. Sequencing was performed with immunoSEQ multiplex PCR; in TCRdb, only in-frame clones are kept and a portion is missing. The table lists about 160,000 clones, about four fifths of them singletons. This CDR3 has 16 amino acids. V lost 1 base, J lost 4 bases, and 16 bases lay in between. The V gene's germline CDR1 is WSHSY and CDR2 SAAADI. The rearrangement joins TRBV10-2 to TRBJ1-2; perhaps TRBD1 as D (6 bases). The clonotype comes from a male donor in good health and CMV-seropositive. Sequencing used PBMCs. CDR3 residues: CASSEYASGRGYGYTF. In nucleotides, the CDR3 is TGCGCCAGCAGTGAGTACGCGAGCGGCAGGGGCTATGGCTACACCTTC.